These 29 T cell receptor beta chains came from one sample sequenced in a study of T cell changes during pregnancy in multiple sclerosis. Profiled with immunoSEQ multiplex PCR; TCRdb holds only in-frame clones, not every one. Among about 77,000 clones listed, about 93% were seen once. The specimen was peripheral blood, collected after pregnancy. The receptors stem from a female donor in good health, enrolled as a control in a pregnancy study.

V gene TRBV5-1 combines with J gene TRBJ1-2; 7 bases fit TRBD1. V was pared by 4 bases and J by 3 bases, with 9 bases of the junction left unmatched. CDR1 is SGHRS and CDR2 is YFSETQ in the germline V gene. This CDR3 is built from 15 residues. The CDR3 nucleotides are TGCGCCAGCAGCCCGCAGGGGGAATCCCACTATGGCTACACCTTC. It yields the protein CASSPQGESHYGYTF.

Here the CDR3 DNA reads TGTGCCAGCAGCCCCGAAACCGACAGGTGGGGCACTGAAGCTTTCTTT. The encoded protein is CASSPETDRWGTEAFF. The chain is built from TRBV7-3 and TRBJ1-1, with D perhaps matching TRBD1 (6 bases). This CDR3 is 16 amino acids long. Trimming took 5 bases from V and 4 from J, leaving 20 bases between them. The germline V gene encodes CDR1 SGHTA and CDR2 FQGTGA.

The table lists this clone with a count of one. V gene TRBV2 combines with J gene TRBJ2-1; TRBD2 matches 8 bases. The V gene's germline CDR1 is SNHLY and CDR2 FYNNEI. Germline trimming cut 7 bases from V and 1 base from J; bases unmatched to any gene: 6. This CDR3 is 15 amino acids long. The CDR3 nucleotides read TGTGCCAGCATCGGGAGCGGGGGTTCCTACAATGAGCAGTTCTTC. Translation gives CASIGSGGSYNEQFF.

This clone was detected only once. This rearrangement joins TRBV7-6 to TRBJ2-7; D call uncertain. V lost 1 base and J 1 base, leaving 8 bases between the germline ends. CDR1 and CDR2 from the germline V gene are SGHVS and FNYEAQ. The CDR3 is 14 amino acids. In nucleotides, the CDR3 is TGTGCCAGCAGCTTAGGATCCGGTTCCTACGAGCAGTACTTC. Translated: CASSLGSGSYEQYF.

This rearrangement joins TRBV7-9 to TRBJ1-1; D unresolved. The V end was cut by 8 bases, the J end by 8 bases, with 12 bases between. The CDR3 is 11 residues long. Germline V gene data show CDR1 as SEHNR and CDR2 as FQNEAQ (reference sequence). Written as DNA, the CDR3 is TGTGCCAGCGGATATCCAGGAGAAGCTTTCTTT. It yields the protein CASGYPGEAFF.

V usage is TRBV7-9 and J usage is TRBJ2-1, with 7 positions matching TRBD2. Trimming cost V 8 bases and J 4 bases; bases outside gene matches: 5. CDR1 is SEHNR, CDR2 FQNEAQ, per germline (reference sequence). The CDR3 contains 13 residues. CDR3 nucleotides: TGTGCCAGCGCCGGGGGGTCTTACAATGAGCAGTTCTTC. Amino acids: CASAGGSYNEQFF.

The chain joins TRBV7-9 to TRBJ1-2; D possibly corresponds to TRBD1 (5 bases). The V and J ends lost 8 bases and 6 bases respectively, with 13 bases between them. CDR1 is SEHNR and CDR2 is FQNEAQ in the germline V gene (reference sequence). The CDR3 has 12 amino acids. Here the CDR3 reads CASVNAGDGYTF. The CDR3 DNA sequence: TGTGCCAGCGTTAATGCGGGGGATGGCTACACCTTC. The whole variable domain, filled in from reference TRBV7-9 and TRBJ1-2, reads DTGVSQNPRHKITKRGQNVTFRCDPISEHNRLYWYRQTLGQGPEFLTYFQNEAQLEKSRLLSDRFSAERPKGSFSTLEIQRTEQGDSAMYLCASVNAGDGYTFGSGTRLTVV.

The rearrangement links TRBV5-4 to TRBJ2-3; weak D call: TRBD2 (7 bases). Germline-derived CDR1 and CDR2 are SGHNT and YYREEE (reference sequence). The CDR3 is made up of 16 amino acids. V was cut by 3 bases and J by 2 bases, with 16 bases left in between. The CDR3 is CASSSGRGQNTDTQYF. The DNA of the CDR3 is TGTGCCAGCAGCTCGGGGCGGGGGCAAAACACAGATACGCAGTATTTT. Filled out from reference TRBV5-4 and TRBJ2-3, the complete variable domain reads ETGVTQSPTHLIKTRGQQVTLRCSSQSGHNTVSWYQQALGQGPQFIFQYYREEENGRGNFPPRFSGLQFPNYSSELNVNALELDDSALYLCASSSGRGQNTDTQYFGPGTRLTVL.

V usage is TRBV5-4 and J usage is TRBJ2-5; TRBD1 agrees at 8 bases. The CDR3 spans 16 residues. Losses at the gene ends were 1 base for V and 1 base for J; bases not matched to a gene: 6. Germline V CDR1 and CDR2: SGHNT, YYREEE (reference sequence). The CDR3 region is CASSLRETGVQETQYF. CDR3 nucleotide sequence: TGTGCCAGCAGCTTGAGGGAGACAGGGGTCCAAGAGACCCAGTACTTC.

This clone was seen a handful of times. The CDR3 sequence: CASSMDSSGNTIYF. DNA of the CDR3: TGTGCCAGTAGTATGGACAGCTCTGGAAACACCATATATTTT. The J gene is TRBJ1-3, the V gene TRBV19, with TRBD1 as a possible D gene (6 bases). The CDR3 has 14 amino acids. V was shortened by 3 bases and J by 0 bases, with 6 bases between the two germline ends. The germline gives CDR1 LNHDA, CDR2 SQIVND (reference sequence).

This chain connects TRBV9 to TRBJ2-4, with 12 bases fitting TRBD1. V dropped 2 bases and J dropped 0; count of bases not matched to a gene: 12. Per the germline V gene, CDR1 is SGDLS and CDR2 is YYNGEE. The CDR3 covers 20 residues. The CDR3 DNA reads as TGTGCCAGCAGCGTTGGGACAGGGGGCCAGACGATGCTAGCCAAAAACATTCAGTACTTC. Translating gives CASSVGTGGQTMLAKNIQYF.

CDR3 DNA sequence: TGTGCCAGCACCACGAGCGGGAGGGCATGGAATGAGCAGTTCTTC. It specifies CASTTSGRAWNEQFF. The rearrangement uses TRBV9 and TRBJ2-1, with 10 bases lining up with TRBD2. This CDR3 spans 15 amino acids. CDR1 and CDR2 from the germline V gene are SGDLS and YYNGEE. J gave up 7 bases and V 6 bases, and 10 bases lay outside the gene matches.

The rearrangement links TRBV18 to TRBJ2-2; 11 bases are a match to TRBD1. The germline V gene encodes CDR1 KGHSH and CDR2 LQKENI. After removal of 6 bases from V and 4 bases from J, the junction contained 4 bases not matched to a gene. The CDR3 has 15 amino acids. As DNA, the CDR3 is TGTGCCAGCTCGTCCGGGACAGGGGGCACCGGGGAGCTGTTTTTT. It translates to CASSSGTGGTGELFF.

The CDR3 DNA sequence: TGTGCCAGCAGCGGACAGCAAGAGACCCAGTACTTC. Protein product: CASSGQQETQYF. The J gene is TRBJ2-5, the V gene TRBV2; weak D call: TRBD1 (6 bases). Germline CDR1 SNHLY, CDR2 FYNNEI. V was shortened by 6 bases and J by 2 bases, with 7 bases between the two germline ends. This CDR3 contains 12 residues.

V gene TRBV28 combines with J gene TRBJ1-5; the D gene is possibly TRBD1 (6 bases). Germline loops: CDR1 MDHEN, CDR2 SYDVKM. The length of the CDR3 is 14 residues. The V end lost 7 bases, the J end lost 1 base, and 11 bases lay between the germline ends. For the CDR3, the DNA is TGTGCCAGCACTTTTCAGGGGAGCAATCAGCCCCAGCATTTT. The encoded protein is CASTFQGSNQPQHF.

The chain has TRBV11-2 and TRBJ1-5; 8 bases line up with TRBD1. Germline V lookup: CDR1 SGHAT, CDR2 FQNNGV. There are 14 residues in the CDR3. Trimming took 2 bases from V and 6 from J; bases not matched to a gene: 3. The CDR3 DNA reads TGTGCCAGCAGCTTACAGGGGGCCGGTCAGCCCCAGCATTTT. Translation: CASSLQGAGQPQHF.

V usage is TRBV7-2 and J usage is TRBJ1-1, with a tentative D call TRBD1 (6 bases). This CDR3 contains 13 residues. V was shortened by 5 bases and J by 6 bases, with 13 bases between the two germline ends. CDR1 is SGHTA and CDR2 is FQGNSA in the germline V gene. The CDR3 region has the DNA TGTGCCAGCAGCCCGGACAGTAGCGCTGAAGCTTTCTTT. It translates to CASSPDSSAEAFF.

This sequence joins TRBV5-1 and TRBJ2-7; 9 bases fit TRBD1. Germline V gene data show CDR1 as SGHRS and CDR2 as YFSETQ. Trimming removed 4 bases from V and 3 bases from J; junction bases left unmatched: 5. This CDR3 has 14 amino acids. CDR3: CASSRGQGFYEQYF. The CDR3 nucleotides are TGCGCCAGCAGCCGGGGACAGGGATTCTACGAGCAGTACTTC.

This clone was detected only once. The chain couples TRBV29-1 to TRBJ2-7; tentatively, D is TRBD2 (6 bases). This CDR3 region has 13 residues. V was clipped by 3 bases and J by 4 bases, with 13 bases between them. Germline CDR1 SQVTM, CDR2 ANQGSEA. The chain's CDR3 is CSVDGAGQYEQYF. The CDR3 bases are TGCAGCGTTGATGGAGCGGGCCAGTACGAGCAGTACTTC.

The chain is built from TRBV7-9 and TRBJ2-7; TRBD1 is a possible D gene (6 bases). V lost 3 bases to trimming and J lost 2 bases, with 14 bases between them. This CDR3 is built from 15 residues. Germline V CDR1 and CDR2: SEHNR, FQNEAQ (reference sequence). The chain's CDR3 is CASSFATGMPYEQYF. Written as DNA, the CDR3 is TGTGCCAGCAGCTTCGCAACAGGGATGCCCTACGAGCAGTACTTC.

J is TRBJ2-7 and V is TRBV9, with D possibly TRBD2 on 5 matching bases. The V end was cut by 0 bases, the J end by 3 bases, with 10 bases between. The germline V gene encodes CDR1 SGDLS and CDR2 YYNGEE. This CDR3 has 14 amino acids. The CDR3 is CASSVGDRDYEQYF. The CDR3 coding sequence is TGTGCCAGCAGCGTAGGGGATCGGGACTACGAGCAGTACTTC.

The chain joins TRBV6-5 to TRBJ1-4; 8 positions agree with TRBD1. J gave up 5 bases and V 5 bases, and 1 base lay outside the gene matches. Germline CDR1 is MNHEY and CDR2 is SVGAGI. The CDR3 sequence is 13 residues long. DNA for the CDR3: TGTGCCAGCAGTAGACAGGGGAATGAAAAACTGTTTTTT. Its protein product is CASSRQGNEKLFF.

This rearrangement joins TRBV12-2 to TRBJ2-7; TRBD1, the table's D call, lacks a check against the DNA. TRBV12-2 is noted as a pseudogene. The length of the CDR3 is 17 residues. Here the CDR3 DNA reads TGTGCAAGTCGCTTAGGGGCCAGGGGACCATTCATGTGGGAGCAGTACTTC. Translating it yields CASRLGARGPFMWEQYF.

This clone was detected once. Here the CDR3 DNA reads TGTGCCAGCAGTTACAATCAGAACTATGGCTACACCTTC. Translation: CASSYNQNYGYTF. The V gene is TRBV6-5, the J gene TRBJ1-2; unclear D gene. The CDR3 is made up of 13 amino acids. V was clipped by 2 bases and J by 2 bases, with 6 bases between them. Germline CDR1 and CDR2: MNHEY and SVGAGI.

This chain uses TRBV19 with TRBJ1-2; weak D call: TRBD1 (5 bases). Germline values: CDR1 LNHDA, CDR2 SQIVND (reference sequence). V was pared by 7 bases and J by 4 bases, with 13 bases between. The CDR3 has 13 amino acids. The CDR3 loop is CASTQQTVYGYTF. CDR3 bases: TGTGCCAGTACCCAACAGACAGTCTATGGCTACACCTTC.

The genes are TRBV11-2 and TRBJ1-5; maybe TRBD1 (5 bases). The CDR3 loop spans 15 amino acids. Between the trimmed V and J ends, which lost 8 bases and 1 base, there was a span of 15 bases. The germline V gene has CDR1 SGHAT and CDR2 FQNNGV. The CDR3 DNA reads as TGTGCCAGCTGGGCCCCGGGGGGAAGCAATCAGCCCCAGCATTTT. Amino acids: CASWAPGGSNQPQHF. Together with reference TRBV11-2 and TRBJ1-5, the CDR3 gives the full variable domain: EAGVAQSPRYKIIEKRQSVAFWCNPISGHATLYWYQQILGQGPKLLIQFQNNGVVDDSQLPKDRFSAERLKGVDSTLKIQPAKLEDSAVYLCASWAPGGSNQPQHFGDGTRLSIL.

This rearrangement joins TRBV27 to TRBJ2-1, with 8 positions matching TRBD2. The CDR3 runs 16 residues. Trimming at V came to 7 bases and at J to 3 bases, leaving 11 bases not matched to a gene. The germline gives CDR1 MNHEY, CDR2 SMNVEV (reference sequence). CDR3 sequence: CASKSELADLYNEQFF. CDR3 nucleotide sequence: TGTGCCAGCAAATCGGAACTAGCGGATCTCTACAATGAGCAGTTCTTC.

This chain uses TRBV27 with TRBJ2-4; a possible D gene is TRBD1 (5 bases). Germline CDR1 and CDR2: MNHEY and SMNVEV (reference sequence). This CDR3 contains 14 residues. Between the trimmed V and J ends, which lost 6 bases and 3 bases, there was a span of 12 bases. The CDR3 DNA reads TGTGCCAGCAGAGTAAGGGGCGACAAAAACATTCAGTACTTC. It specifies CASRVRGDKNIQYF.

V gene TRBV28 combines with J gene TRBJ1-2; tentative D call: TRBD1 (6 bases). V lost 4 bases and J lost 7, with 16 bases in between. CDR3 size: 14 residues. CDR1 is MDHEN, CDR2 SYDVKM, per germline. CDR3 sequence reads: CASSSSGERGGYTF. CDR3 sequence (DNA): TGTGCCAGCAGTTCTTCAGGGGAACGAGGTGGCTACACCTTC.